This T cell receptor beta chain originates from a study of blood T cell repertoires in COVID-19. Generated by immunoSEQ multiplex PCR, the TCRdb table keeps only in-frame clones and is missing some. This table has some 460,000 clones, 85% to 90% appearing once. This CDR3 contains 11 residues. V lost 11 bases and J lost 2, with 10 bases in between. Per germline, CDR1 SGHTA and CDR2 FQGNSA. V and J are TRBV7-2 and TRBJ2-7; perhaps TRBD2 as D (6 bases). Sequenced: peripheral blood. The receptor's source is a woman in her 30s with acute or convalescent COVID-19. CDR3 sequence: CAGGDPYEQYF. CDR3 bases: TGTGCCGGCGGGGACCCCTACGAGCAGTACTTC.